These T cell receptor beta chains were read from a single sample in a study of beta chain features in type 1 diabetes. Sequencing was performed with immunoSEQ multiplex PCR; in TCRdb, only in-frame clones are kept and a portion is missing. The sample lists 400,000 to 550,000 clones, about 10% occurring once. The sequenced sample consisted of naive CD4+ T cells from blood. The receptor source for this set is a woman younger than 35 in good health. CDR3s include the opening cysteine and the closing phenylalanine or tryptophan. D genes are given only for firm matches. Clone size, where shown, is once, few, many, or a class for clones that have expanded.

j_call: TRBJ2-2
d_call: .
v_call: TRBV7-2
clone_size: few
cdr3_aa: CASTLGHGELFF
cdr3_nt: TGTGCCAGCACCTTGGGGCACGGGGAGCTGTTTTTT

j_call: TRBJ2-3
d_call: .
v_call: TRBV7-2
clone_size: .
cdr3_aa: CASSFRGSGVITDTQYF
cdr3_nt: TGTGCCAGCAGCTTCAGAGGTTCGGGCGTAATCACAGATACGCAGTATTTT

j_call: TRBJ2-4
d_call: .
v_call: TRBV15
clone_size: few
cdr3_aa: CATSTLAVRVSKNIQYF
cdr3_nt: TGTGCCACCAGCACCCTTGCGGTAAGGGTGTCCAAAAACATTCAGTACTTC

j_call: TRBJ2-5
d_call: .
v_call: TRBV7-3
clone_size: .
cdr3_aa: CASSLPQTLSWSSIQETQYF
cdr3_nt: TGTGCCAGCAGCTTACCCCAAACCTTGTCCTGGTCTTCCATCCAAGAGACCCAGTACTTC

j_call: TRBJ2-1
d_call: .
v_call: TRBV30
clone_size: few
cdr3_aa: CAVSGGTAGSNEQFF
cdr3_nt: TGTGCGGTTTCCGGCGGGACAGCGGGCAGCAATGAGCAGTTCTTC

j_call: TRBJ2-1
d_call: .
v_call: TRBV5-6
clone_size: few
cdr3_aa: CASSLAKQEAFF
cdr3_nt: TGTGCCAGCAGCTTGGCTAAACAGGAAGCGTTCTTC

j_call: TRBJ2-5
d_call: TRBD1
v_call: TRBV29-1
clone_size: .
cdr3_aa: CSGGTGVQETQYF
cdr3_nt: TGCAGCGGGGGGACAGGGGTCCAAGAGACCCAGTACTTC

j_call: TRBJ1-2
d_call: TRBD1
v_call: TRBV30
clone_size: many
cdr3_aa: CAWSRQGPYGYTF
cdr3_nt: TGTGCCTGGAGTAGACAGGGCCCTTATGGCTACACCTTC

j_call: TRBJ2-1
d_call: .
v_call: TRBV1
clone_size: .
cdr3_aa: CTSSQEGTRRSGEQFF
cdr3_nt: TGCACCAGCAGCCAAGAAGGGACTAGGCGTAGCGGTGAGCAGTTCTTC

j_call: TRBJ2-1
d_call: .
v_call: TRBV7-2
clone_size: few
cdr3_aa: CASSHPARGYEQFF
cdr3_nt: TGTGCCAGCAGCCACCCCGCAAGGGGGTATGAGCAGTTCTTC

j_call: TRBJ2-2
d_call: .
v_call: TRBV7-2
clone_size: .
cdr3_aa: CASSPPRQVKNTGELFF
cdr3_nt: TGTGCCAGCAGCCCTCCTCGGCAGGTTAAGAACACCGGGGAGCTGTTTTTT

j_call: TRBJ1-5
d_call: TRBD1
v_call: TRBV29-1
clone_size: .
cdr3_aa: CSVATQGDQPQHF
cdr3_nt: TGCAGCGTTGCCACACAGGGGGATCAGCCCCAGCATTTT

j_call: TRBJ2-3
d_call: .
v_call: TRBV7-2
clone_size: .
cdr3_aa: CASSLERPDTQYF
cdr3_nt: TGTGCCAGCAGCCTGGAGAGACCAGATACGCAGTATTTT

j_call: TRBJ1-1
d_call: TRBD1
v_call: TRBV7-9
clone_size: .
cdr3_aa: CASSLTGEVGTEAFF
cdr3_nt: TGTGCCAGCAGCCTAACAGGGGAGGTGGGCACTGAAGCTTTCTTT

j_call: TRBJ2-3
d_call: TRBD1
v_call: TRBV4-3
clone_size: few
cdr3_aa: CASSQRGQGRRADTQYF
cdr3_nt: TGCGCCAGCAGCCAACGAGGACAGGGGCGCCGGGCAGATACGCAGTATTTT

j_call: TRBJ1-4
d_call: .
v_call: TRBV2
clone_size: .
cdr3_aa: CASSETGSTNEKLFF
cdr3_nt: TGTGCCAGCAGTGAAACCGGGTCAACTAATGAAAAACTGTTTTTT

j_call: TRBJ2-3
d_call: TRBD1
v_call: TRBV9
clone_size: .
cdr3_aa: CASSVEGQGPQYF
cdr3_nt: TGTGCCAGCAGCGTAGAGGGACAGGGCCCGCAGTATTTT

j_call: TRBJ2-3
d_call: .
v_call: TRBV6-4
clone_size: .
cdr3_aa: CASSDQRTDTQYF
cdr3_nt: TGTGCCAGCAGTGACCAGCGGACAGATACGCAGTATTTT

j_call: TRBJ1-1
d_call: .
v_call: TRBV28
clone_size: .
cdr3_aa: CGSEGNTEAFF
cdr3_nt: TGTGGTTCGGAGGGGAACACTGAAGCTTTCTTT

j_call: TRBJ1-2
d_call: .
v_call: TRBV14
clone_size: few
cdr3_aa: CASSQTLTGGYTF
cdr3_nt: TGTGCCAGCAGCCAAACCCTCACAGGAGGCTACACCTTC

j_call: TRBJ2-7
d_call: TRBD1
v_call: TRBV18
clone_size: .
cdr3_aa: CASSPRQGSAYEQYF
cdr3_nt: TGTGCCAGCTCACCAAGACAGGGGTCAGCCTACGAGCAGTACTTC

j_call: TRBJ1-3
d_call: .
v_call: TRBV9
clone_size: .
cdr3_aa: CASSASSPHGSGNTIYF
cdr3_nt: TGTGCCAGCAGCGCCTCTTCCCCCCACGGCTCTGGAAACACCATATATTTT

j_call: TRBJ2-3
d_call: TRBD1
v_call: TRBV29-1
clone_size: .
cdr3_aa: CSVRGQGASGDTQYF
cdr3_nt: TGCAGCGTCCGAGGACAGGGGGCTTCCGGAGATACGCAGTATTTT

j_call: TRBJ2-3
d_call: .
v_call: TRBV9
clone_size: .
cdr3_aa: CASSVAADTQYF
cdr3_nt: TGTGCCAGCAGCGTAGCGGCCGATACGCAGTATTTT

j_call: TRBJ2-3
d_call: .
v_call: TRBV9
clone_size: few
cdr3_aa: CASTPEGSRTDTQYF
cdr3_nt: TGTGCCAGCACCCCTGAGGGCAGTAGGACAGATACGCAGTATTTT

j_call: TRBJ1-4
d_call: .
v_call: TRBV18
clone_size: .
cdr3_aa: CASSPALFGEKLFF
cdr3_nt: TGTGCCAGCTCACCGGCCCTGTTCGGAGAAAAACTGTTTTTT

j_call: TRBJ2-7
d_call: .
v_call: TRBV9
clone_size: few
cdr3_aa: CASSSHDGGTASEQYF
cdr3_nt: TGTGCCAGCAGCTCGCACGACGGCGGGACGGCTTCCGAGCAGTACTTC

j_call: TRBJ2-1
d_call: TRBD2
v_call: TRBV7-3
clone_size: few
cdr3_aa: CASRTSGSGNEQFF
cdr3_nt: TGTGCCAGCAGGACTAGCGGGAGTGGCAATGAGCAGTTCTTC

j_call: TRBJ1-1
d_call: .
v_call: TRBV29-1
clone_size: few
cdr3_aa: CSVDGVNTEAFF
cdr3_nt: TGCAGCGTTGATGGCGTCAACACTGAAGCTTTCTTT

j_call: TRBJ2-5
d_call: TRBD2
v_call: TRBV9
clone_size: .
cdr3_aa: CASSVGGSGEETQYF
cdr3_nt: TGTGCCAGCAGCGTCGGCGGGAGTGGCGAAGAGACCCAGTACTTC

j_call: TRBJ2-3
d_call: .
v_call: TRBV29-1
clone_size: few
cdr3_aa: CSGGPGIGSTDTQYF
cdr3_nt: TGCAGCGGGGGGCCGGGTATCGGGAGCACAGATACGCAGTATTTT

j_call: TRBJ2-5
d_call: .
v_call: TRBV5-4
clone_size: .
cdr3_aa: CASSLAGLDKETQYF
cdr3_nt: TGTGCCAGCAGCTTGGCCGGACTCGATAAGGAGACCCAGTACTTC

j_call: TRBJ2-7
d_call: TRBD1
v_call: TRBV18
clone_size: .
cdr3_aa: CASSPRTGGYYEQYF
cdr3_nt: TGTGCCAGCTCACCCCGGACAGGGGGTTACTACGAGCAGTACTTC

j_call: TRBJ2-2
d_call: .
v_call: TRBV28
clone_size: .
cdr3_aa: CASRSSNTGELFF
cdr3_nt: TGTGCCAGCAGGTCATCGAACACCGGGGAGCTGTTTTTT

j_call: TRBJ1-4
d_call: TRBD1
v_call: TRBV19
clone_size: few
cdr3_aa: CASSPRQGRTEKLFF
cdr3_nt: TGTGCCAGTAGCCCAAGACAGGGTCGCACTGAAAAACTGTTTTTT

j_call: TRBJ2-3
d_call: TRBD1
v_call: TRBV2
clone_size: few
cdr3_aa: CASSVRDRGSDTQYF
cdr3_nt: TGTGCCAGCAGTGTGCGGGACAGGGGTTCCGATACGCAGTATTTT

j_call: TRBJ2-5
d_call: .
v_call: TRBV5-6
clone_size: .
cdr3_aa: CASSGMPGLFQETQYF
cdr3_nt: TGTGCCAGCAGCGGGATGCCGGGACTTTTCCAAGAGACCCAGTACTTC

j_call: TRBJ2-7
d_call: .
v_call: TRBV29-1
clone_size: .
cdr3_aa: CSVAGQGIYEQYF
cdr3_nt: TGCAGCGTAGCCGGGCAGGGGATTTACGAGCAGTACTTC

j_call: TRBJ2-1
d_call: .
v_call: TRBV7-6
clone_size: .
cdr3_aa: CASSSQGYNEQFF
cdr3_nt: TGTGCCAGCAGCTCGCAGGGATACAATGAGCAGTTCTTC

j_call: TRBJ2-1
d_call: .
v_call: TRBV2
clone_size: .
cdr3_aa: CASSDCLSCEQFF
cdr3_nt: TGTGCCAGCAGTGATTGCCTTTCTTGTGAGCAGTTCTTC

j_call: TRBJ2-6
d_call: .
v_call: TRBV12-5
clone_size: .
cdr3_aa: CASGLEGANVLTF
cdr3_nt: TGTGCTAGTGGTTTGGAAGGGGCCAACGTCCTGACTTTC

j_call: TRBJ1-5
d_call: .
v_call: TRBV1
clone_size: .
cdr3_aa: CTSSQEGQGSNQPQHF
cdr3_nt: TGCACCAGCAGCCAGGAGGGACAGGGGAGCAATCAGCCCCAGCATTTT

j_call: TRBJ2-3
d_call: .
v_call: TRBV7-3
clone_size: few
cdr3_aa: CASSRGPGGTDTQYF
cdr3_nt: TGTGCCAGCAGCCGGGGACCCGGAGGCACAGATACGCAGTATTTT

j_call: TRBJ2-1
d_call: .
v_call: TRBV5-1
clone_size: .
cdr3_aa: CASSWPGGAPENEQFF
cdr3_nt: TGCGCCAGCAGCTGGCCCGGCGGGGCCCCTGAGAATGAGCAGTTCTTC

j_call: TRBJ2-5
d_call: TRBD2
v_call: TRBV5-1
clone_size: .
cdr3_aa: CASSLRLAGTKETQYF
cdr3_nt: TGCGCCAGCAGCTTAAGACTAGCGGGGACAAAAGAGACCCAGTACTTC

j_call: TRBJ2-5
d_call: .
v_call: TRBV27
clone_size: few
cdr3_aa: CASSLLGEETQYF
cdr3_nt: TGTGCCAGCAGTTTATTGGGGGAAGAGACCCAGTACTTC

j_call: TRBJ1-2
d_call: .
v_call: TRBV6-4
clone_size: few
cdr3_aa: CASSLGRDYGYTF
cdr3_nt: TGTGCCAGCTCCCTGGGACGGGACTATGGCTACACCTTC

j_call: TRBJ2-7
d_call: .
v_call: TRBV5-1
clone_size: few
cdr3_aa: CASSFGGFGYEQYF
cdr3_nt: TGCGCCAGCAGCTTTGGAGGGTTCGGCTACGAGCAGTACTTC

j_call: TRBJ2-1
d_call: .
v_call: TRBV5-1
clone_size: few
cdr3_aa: CASSVGPLEDNEQFF
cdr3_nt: TGCGCCAGCAGCGTGGGCCCACTTGAAGACAATGAGCAGTTCTTC

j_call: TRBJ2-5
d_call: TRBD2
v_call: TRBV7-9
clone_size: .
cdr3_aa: CASSISGLAEETQYF
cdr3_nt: TGTGCCAGCAGCATCTCCGGACTAGCAGAAGAGACCCAGTACTTC

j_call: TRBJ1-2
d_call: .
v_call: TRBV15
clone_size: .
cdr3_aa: CATSRVGSLENTF
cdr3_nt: TGTGCCACCAGCAGAGTAGGTTCCCTGGAGAACACCTTC

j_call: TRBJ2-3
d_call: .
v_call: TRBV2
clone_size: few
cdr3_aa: CASSAGSTDTQYF
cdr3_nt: TGTGCCAGCAGTGCCGGTTCAACAGATACGCAGTATTTT

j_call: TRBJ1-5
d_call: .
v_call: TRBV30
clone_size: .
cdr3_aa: CAWSNGRSNQPQHF
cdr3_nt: TGTGCCTGGAGTAACGGGAGAAGCAATCAGCCCCAGCATTTT

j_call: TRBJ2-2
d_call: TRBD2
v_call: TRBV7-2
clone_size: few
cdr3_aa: CASSFRFIAGGKDTGELFF
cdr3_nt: TGTGCCAGCAGCTTTCGGTTCATAGCGGGAGGGAAGGACACCGGGGAGCTGTTTTTT

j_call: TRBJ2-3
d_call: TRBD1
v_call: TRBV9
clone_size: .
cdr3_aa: CASSFRRDRGSTDTQYF
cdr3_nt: TGTGCCAGCAGCTTCCGTAGGGACAGGGGGAGTACAGATACGCAGTATTTT

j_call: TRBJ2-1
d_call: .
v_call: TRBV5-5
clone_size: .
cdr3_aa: CASTPAGVGEQFF
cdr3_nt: TGTGCCAGCACCCCGGCAGGGGTCGGTGAGCAGTTCTTC

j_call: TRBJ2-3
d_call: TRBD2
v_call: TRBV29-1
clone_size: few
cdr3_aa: CSGLAGGRGETDTQYF
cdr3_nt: TGCAGCGGTCTAGCGGGGGGGCGAGGTGAGACAGATACGCAGTATTTT

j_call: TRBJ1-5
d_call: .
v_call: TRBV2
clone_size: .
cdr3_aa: CASKMGNQPQHF
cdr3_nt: TGTGCCAGCAAAATGGGCAATCAGCCCCAGCATTTT

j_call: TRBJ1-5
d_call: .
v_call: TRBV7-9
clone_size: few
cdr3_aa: CASSSGTWTDYSNQPQHF
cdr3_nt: TGTGCCAGCAGCTCAGGGACGTGGACCGATTATAGCAATCAGCCCCAGCATTTT

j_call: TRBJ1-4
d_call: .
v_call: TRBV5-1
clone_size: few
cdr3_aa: CASSGTTEGKLFF
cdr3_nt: TGCGCCAGCAGCGGGACCACGGAGGGAAAACTGTTTTTT